This TCR beta chain was obtained from a study of shared clonotypes between healthy human individuals. Everyone who donated was a Caucasian adult who lived in Nashville, Tennessee. V lost 6 bases, J lost 4 bases, and 18 bases lay in between. Germline CDR1 and CDR2: SGHTA and FQGTGA. The CDR3 runs 16 residues. The deep-level immunoSEQ assay was used. Sequencing used immunoSEQ multiplex PCR; TCRdb keeps in-frame clones, though not all of them. Found here are approximately 500,000 clones, approximately 82% of them singletons; the top ten hold around 13%. The V gene is TRBV7-3, the J gene TRBJ1-4; TRBD1 is a possible D gene (6 bases). The TCR originated in a middle-aged woman in good health. Some clones in this sample may be carry-over from other donors' samples. The sample consisted of PBMCs. The CDR3 DNA sequence: TGTGCCAGCAGGCTCCACAGGGTGAGAGGTAATGAAAAACTGTTTTTT. This codes for CASRLHRVRGNEKLFF.